This T cell receptor beta chain comes out of a study of cytomegalovirus exposure and HLA in healthy donors. Study observations and caveats: What TCR beta sequences reportedly achieved was accurate prediction of HLA-A and HLA-B alleles in most subjects.

Of note for this clone: What it binds is not known.

Trimming removed 6 bases from V and 7 bases from J; junction bases left unmatched: 6. This CDR3 has 15 amino acids. Germline values: CDR1 SGHNT, CDR2 YYREEE (reference sequence). In the PCR, 60 Vbeta and 13 Jbeta primers were used. TCRdb's table, derived via immunoSEQ multiplex PCR, lists solely in-frame clones and lacks some. The sample has 120,000 or so clones; 77% are singletons. The receptor's source is a human donor in good health. Sequenced: PBMCs. The chain combines TRBV5-4 with TRBJ2-1, with 14 bases identical to TRBD2. In nucleotides, the CDR3 is TGTGCCAGCACGACCGGGACTAGCGGGAGTAATGAGCAGTTCTTC. Translated: CASTTGTSGSNEQFF.